This T cell receptor (beta chain) is from a study of cytomegalovirus exposure and HLA in healthy donors. Study summary: The approximately 660 first-cohort repertoires shared a platform with the roughly 110 validation repertoires, as reported in a later analysis.

Generated by immunoSEQ multiplex PCR, the TCRdb table keeps only in-frame clones and is missing some. The table records some 210,000 clones, around 86% of them present only once. Of note for this clone: Its antigen is still unknown.

Study-level results: Cytomegalovirus status was reportedly diagnosed by the classifier with high sensitivity and specificity. In vitro data verified a few CMV-associated chains as specific for CMV antigens. Some TCR beta chains (roughly 160 of them) were listed as cytomegalovirus-associated.

CDR3 length: 15 amino acids. Germline assignment: CDR1 SGHTA and CDR2 FQGNSA. Germline trimming cut 5 bases from V and 0 bases from J; bases unmatched to any gene: 5. This chain uses TRBV7-2 with TRBJ2-7, with 9 bases matching TRBD1. The source of this sequence is a woman aged 18-29 years in good health and CMV-seropositive. Sequenced material: PBMCs. The CDR3 DNA reads TGTGCCAGCAGCCCGACAGGGGGGGCCTCCTACGAGCAGTACTTC. The encoded protein is CASSPTGGASYEQYF.